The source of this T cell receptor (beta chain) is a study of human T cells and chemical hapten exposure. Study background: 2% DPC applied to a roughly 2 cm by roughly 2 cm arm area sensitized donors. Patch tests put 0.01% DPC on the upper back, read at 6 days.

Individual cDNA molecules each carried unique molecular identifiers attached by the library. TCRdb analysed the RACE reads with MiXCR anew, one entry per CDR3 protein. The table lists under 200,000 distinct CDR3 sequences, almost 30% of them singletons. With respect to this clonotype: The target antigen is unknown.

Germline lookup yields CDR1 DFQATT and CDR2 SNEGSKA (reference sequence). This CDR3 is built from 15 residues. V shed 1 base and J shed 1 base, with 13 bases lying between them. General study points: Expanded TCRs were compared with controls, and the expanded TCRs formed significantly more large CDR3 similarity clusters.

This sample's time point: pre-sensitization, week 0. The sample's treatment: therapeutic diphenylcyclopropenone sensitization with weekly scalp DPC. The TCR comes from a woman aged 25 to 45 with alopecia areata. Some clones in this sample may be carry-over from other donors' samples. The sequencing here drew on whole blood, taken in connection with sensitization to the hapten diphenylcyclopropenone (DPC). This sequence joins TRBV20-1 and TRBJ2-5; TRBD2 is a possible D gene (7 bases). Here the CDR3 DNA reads TGCAGTGCTAGAGTAACCCGGGGGGCCCAAGAGACCCAGTACTTC. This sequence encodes CSARVTRGAQETQYF.